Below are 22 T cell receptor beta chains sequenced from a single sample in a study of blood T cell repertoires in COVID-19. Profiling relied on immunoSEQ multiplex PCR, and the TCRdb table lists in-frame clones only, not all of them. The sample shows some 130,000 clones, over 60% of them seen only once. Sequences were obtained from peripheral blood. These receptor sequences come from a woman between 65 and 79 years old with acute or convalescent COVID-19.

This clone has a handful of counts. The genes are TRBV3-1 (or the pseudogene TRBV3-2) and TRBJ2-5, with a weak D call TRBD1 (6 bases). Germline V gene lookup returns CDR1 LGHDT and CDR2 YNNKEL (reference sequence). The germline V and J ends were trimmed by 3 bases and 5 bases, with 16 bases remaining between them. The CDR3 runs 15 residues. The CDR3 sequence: CASSHEGVGRETQYF. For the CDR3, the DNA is TGTGCCAGCAGCCACGAGGGGGTGGGAAGGGAGACCCAGTACTTC.

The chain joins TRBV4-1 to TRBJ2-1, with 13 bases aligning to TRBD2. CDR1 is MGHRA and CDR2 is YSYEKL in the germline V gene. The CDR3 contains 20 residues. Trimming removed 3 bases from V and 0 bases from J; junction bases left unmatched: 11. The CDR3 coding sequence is TGCGCCAGCAGCCAGTCCGGGACTAGCGGGGCAATAGGCTCCTACAATGAGCAGTTCTTC. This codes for CASSQSGTSGAIGSYNEQFF.

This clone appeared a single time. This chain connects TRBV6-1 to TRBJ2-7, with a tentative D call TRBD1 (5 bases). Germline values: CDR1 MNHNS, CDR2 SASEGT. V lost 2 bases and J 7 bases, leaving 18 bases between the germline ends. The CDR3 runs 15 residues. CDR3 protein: CASSEPQGQAREQYF. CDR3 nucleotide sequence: TGTGCCAGCAGTGAACCCCAGGGCCAAGCTAGAGAGCAGTACTTC.

Here the CDR3 reads CASSEFQGGYEQYF. DNA for the CDR3: TGCGCCAGCAGTGAGTTTCAGGGCGGATACGAGCAGTACTTC. The rearrangement links TRBV10-1 to TRBJ2-7, with D perhaps TRBD1 (5 bases). Trimming took off 1 base at V and 4 bases at J, with 11 bases between the two ends. This CDR3 is built from 14 residues. Germline V gene lookup returns CDR1 WNHNN and CDR2 SYGVQD (reference sequence).

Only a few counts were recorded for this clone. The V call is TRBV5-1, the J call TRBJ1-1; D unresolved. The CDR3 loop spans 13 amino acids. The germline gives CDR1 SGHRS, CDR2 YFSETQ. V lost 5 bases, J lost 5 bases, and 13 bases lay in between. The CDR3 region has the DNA TGCGCCAGCAGGCGGGCCCCGGGGACTGAAGCTTTCTTT. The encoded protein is CASRRAPGTEAFF.

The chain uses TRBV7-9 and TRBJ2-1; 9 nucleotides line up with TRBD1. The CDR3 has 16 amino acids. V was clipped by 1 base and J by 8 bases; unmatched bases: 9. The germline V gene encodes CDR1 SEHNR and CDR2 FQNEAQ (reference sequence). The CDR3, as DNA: TGTGCCAGCAGCTTAGAGTGGGGACAGGGTTCACATGAGCAGTTCTTC. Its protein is CASSLEWGQGSHEQFF.

The CDR3 protein is CASSRTGANEKLFF. As DNA, the CDR3 is TGTGCCAGCAGCCGGACAGGAGCTAATGAAAAACTGTTTTTT. V gene TRBV28 combines with J gene TRBJ1-4; the match to TRBD1 covers 7 bases. Germline loops: CDR1 MDHEN, CDR2 SYDVKM. J was trimmed by 3 bases and V by 6 bases; bases with no gene match: 4. CDR3 length: 14 amino acids.

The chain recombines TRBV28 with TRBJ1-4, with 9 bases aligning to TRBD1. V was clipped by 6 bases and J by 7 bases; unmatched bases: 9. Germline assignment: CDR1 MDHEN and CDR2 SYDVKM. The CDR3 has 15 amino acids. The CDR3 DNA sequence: TGTGCCAGCAGAGTAGTAGGGACAGGGACTGAAAAACTGTTTTTT. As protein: CASRVVGTGTEKLFF.

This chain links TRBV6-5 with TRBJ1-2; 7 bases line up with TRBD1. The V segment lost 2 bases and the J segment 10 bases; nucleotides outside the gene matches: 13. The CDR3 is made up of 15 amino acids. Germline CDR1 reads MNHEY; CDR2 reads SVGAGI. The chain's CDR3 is CASSYAGQRPNYYTF. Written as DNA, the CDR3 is TGTGCCAGCAGTTACGCGGGACAGCGGCCGAATTACTACACCTTC.

As DNA, the CDR3 is TGTGCCAGCAGTGAAGCGGGAGTAACCTACAATGAGCAGTTCTTC. This gives the protein CASSEAGVTYNEQFF. The rearrangement links TRBV6-1 to TRBJ2-1, with D maybe TRBD2 (5 bases). The CDR3 sequence is 15 residues long. The V end was cut by 0 bases, the J end by 2 bases, with 8 bases between. Germline lookup yields CDR1 MNHNS and CDR2 SASEGT.

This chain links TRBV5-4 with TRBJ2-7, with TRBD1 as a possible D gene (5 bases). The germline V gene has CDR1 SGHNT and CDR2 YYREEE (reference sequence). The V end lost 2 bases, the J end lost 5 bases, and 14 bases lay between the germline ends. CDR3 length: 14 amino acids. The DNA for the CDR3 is TGTGCCAGCAGCTTCCAGGTCCAGGGAAACGAGCAGTACTTC. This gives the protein CASSFQVQGNEQYF. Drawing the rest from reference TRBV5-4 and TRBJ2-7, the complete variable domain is ETGVTQSPTHLIKTRGQQVTLRCSSQSGHNTVSWYQQALGQGPQFIFQYYREEENGRGNFPPRFSGLQFPNYSSELNVNALELDDSALYLCASSFQVQGNEQYFGPGTRLTVT.

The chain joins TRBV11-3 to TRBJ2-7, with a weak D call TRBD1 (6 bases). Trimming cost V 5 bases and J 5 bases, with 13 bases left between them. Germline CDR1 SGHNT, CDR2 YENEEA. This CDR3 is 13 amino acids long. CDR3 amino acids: CASSRDTRDEQYF. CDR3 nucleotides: TGTGCCAGCAGCCGGGACACCCGGGACGAGCAGTACTTC.

The CDR3 loop reads CASSFNVATYEQYF. CDR3 in DNA: TGTGCCAGCAGCTTTAACGTTGCGACCTACGAGCAGTACTTC. V gene TRBV7-9 combines with J gene TRBJ2-7; D gene uncertain. Per the germline V gene, CDR1 is SEHNR and CDR2 is FQNEAQ (reference sequence). CDR3 length: 14 residues. V lost 3 bases and J lost 2, with 11 bases in between.

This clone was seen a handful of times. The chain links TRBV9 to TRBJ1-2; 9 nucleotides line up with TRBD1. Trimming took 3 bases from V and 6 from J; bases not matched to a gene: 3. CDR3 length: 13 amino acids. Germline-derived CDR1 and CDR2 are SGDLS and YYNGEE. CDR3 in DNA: TGTGCCAGCAGCGGAGACAGGGGGGATGGCTACACCTTC. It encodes CASSGDRGDGYTF.

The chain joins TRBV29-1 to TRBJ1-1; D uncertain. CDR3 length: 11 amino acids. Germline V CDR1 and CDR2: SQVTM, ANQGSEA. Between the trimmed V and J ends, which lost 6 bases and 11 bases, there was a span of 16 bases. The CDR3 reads CSVTRASGAFF. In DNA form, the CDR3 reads TGCAGCGTAACCCGGGCCAGCGGGGCTTTCTTT.

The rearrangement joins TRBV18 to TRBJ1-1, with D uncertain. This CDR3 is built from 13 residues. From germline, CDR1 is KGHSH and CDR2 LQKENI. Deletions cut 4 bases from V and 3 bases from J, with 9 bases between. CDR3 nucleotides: TGTGCCAGCTCACTCGCGGCAGACACTGAAGCTTTCTTT. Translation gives CASSLAADTEAFF.

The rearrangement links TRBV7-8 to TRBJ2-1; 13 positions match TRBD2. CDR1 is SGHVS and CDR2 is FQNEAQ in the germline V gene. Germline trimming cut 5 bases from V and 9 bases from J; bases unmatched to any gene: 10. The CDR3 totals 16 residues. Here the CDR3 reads CASSQLAGGRLGEQFF. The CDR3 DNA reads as TGTGCCAGCAGCCAACTAGCGGGAGGGCGCTTGGGTGAGCAGTTCTTC.

CDR3 amino acids: CATSDMTGSGQFF. The CDR3 DNA reads as TGTGCCACCAGTGACATGACAGGGTCTGGGCAGTTCTTC. The V gene is TRBV24-1, the J gene TRBJ2-1; TRBD1 matches at 7 bases. Germline V gene lookup returns CDR1 KGHDR and CDR2 SFDVKD. V was clipped by 4 bases and J by 12 bases; unmatched bases: 8. The CDR3 is made up of 13 amino acids.

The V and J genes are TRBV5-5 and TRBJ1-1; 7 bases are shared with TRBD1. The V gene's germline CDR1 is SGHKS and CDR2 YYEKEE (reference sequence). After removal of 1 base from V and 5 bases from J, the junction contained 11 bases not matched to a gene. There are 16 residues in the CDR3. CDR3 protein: CASSLLGAPGGTEAFF. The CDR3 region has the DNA TGTGCCAGCAGCTTGTTGGGGGCCCCAGGGGGAACTGAAGCTTTCTTT.

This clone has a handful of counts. The CDR3 DNA follows: TGTGCCAGCAGCAATGGAGTGGGTCGGCGGAACACCGGGGAGCTGTTTTTT. It specifies CASSNGVGRRNTGELFF. This chain links TRBV5-6 with TRBJ2-2, with unresolved D. This CDR3 spans 17 amino acids. The V gene lost 4 bases and the J gene lost 1 base, with 17 bases spanning the gap. Germline-derived CDR1 and CDR2 are SGHDT and YYEEEE.

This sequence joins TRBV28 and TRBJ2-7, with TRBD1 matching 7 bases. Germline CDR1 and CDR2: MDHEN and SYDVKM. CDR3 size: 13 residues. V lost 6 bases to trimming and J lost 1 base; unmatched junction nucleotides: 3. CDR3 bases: TGTGCCAGCAGCGCGACAGGGTCCTACGAGCAGTACTTC. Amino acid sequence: CASSATGSYEQYF. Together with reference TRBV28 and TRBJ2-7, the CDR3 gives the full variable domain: DVKVTQSSRYLVKRTGEKVFLECVQDMDHENMFWYRQDPGLGLRLIYFSYDVKMKEKGDIPEGYSVSREKKERFSLILESASTNQTSMYLCASSATGSYEQYFGPGTRLTVT.

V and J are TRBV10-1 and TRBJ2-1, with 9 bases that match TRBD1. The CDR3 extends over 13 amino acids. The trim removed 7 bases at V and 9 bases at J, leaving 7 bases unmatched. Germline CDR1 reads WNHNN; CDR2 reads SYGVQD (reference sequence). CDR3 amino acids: CASTPRTGAEQFF. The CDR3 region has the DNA TGCGCCAGCACACCAAGGACAGGGGCTGAGCAGTTCTTC.